The clone carrying this T cell receptor (beta chain) was observed a handful of times. Its antigen remains unidentified. The CDR3 length is 14 residues. V lost 6 bases to trimming and J lost 4 bases; unmatched junction nucleotides: 4. Germline V lookup: CDR1 SEHNR, CDR2 FQNEAQ (reference sequence). The data stem from a study of cytomegalovirus exposure and HLA in healthy donors. Study results and limitations: Earlier findings revealed that most TCR beta V segments proved productive either about 87% or about 30% of the time.

PCR amplification relied on 60 Vbeta primers (plus 13 Jbeta primers). Assay: immunoSEQ multiplex PCR; the TCRdb copy retains only in-frame clones and omits some. The table records some 84,000 clones, under 85% of them present only once. The TCR sequence derives from a boy aged 5-17 years in good health and CMV-seronegative. The sample consisted of PBMCs. The chain employs TRBV7-9 and TRBJ2-3; 10 bases match TRBD1. The CDR3 loop reads CASRGGQGADTQYF. For the CDR3, the DNA is TGTGCCAGCAGGGGAGGACAGGGGGCAGATACGCAGTATTTT. Full variable domain (rest looked up from reference TRBV7-9 and TRBJ2-3): DTGVSQNPRHKITKRGQNVTFRCDPISEHNRLYWYRQTLGQGPEFLTYFQNEAQLEKSRLLSDRFSAERPKGSFSTLEIQRTEQGDSAMYLCASRGGQGADTQYFGPGTRLTVL.